This TCR beta chain was retrieved from a study of blood T cell repertoires in COVID-19. Study as a whole: Samples of COVID-19 (acute and convalescent) were obtained from the United States, Italy and Spain. T cells, B-cell-depleted T cells, or PBMCs provided the cDNA or gDNA that served as material.

V shed 0 bases and J shed 5 bases, with 17 bases lying between them. Germline V gene lookup returns CDR1 SEHNR and CDR2 FQNEAQ (reference sequence). The CDR3 is made up of 16 amino acids. In the original analysis: Estimation of nucleated cell counts relied on the amplification of reference gene primers. Repertoires were generated with immunoSEQ multiplex PCR, while TCRdb's copy carries only in-frame clones and drops some. That table is the source of V, J and clone size, and D and trimming were worked out from the DNA. In the table there are roughly 10,000 clones, over 80% of which are singletons. The rearrangement links TRBV7-9 to TRBJ2-7; unclear D gene. This sequence was found in a man in his sixties or seventies with active COVID-19. The sample comprised peripheral blood. CDR3 nucleotide sequence: TGTGCCAGCAGCTTAGCCGGGTCAAGTCCGTTCCACGAGCAGTACTTC. It encodes CASSLAGSSPFHEQYF.